This T cell receptor (beta chain) was obtained from a study of chronic HIV infection and antiretroviral therapy (dated by TCRdb to the mid-2010s). The receptor library was made with 5' RACE. Instrument used: Illumina MiSeq. Using fastp trimming at Q25 and MiXCR clonotype assembly, TCRdb reanalyzed the public sequencing data and kept in-frame beta chains. Every distinct CDR3 protein forms one entry, paired with its most common genes and DNA. A total of 40,000 to 60,000 distinct CDR3 sequences appear in this sample, about 20% of them only once. 2.8% of the sample comes from the top ten. CDR3 length: 14 amino acids, cysteine to phenylalanine. Only the CDR3 region is kept as DNA, spanning 42 bases read in frame from base 1. V and J are truncated by 5 bases and 1 base respectively, leaving an intervening sequence of 11 bases. The germline V gene provides CDR1 MRHNA and CDR2 SNTAGT. Regarding this clonotype: The antigen it binds to is not known. Base qualities were left out, and no much larger clone turns up one base away.

The receptor was derived from an adult who had HIV and had not received antiretroviral therapy, or was an uninfected healthy control (not recorded which). Sequencing was performed on peripheral blood. Recombination connected TRBV6-4 to TRBJ1-1; TRBD1 is a possible D gene, resting on 5 matching bases. The CDR3 here reads CASSPGTANTEAFF. The nucleotide sequence is given as TGTGCCAGCAGTCCCGGGACGGCGAACACTGAAGCTTTCTTT.